This entry lists 31 T cell receptor beta chains sequenced from one sample in a study of identical twins. TCRdb re-analysed the 5' RACE reads in MiXCR, keeping a single row per CDR3 protein. The sample has roughly 1.6 million distinct CDR3 sequences, less than 35% seen once. The material sequenced was cord blood. The receptors derive from a newborn girl in good health.

This clonotype has only a few counts. This chain connects TRBV20-1 to TRBJ2-1; 12 nucleotides agree with TRBD2. V gave up 6 bases and J gave up 2 bases; unmatched junction bases: 5. Germline lookup yields CDR1 DFQATT and CDR2 SNEGSKA (reference sequence). The CDR3 is 15 amino acids. The CDR3 here is CSAELAGGAYNEQFF. DNA for the CDR3: TGCAGTGCAGAGCTAGCGGGGGGGGCCTACAATGAGCAGTTCTTC.

This clonotype came up a few times. The gene calls are TRBV12-3 or TRBV12-4 and TRBJ1-2; the D is unclear. Between the trimmed V and J ends, which lost 5 bases and 0 bases, there was a span of 16 bases. The CDR3 length is 16 residues. CDR3 sequence (DNA): TGTGCCAGCAGTCCGACACGTCGTGGGGCTAACTATGGCTACACCTTC. It codes for CASSPTRRGANYGYTF.

The rearrangement links TRBV12-3 or TRBV12-4 to TRBJ2-2; 9 nucleotides align to TRBD2. Trimming at V came to 1 base and at J to 7 bases, leaving 4 bases not matched to a gene. The CDR3 covers 15 residues. CDR3 nucleotide sequence: TGTGCCAGCAGTTTAGGCGGGGGGGCCGGCGGGGAGCTGTTTTTT. The encoded protein is CASSLGGGAGGELFF.

The chain recombines TRBV24-1 with TRBJ2-1; perhaps TRBD1 as D (6 bases). V dropped 8 bases and J dropped 10 bases, with 11 bases sitting between them. Germline V lookup: CDR1 KGHDR, CDR2 SFDVKD. This CDR3 contains 11 residues. The CDR3, as DNA: TGTGCCACCAACAGGGAATGGGAGCAGTTCTTC. It codes for CATNREWEQFF.

The genes are TRBV27 and TRBJ2-7; 8 bases fit TRBD1. The CDR3 has 14 amino acids. Looked up from germline, CDR1 is MNHEY and CDR2 is SMNVEV (reference sequence). V lost 4 bases and J lost 2; bases outside the gene matches: 4. The CDR3 spells CASSSWTGTYEQYF. The CDR3 coding sequence is TGTGCCAGCAGTTCCTGGACAGGGACCTACGAGCAGTACTTC.

J is TRBJ1-5 and V is TRBV6-1; 8 bases line up with TRBD1. This CDR3 is 20 amino acids long. Germline values: CDR1 MNHNS, CDR2 SASEGT. V lost 0 bases, J lost 1 base, and 14 bases stayed unmatched. CDR3 region: CASSEARTGRGGWSNQPQHF. CDR3 in DNA: TGTGCCAGCAGTGAAGCGCGGACAGGGAGGGGAGGTTGGAGCAATCAGCCCCAGCATTTT.

This clonotype was detected only a few times. The gene calls are TRBV15 and TRBJ2-5; D ambiguous. The CDR3 extends over 13 amino acids. Between the trimmed V and J ends, which lost 5 bases and 5 bases, there was a span of 12 bases. The germline V gene encodes CDR1 LNHNV and CDR2 YYDKDF (reference sequence). The CDR3 bases are TGTGCCACCAGCGTGGCCCATCTTGAGACCCAGTACTTC. Translated: CATSVAHLETQYF.

The chain couples TRBV27 to TRBJ2-4; no definite D call. The ends were cut back, 2 bases at V and 13 bases at J, with 24 bases in the middle. Germline assignment: CDR1 MNHEY and CDR2 SMNVEV (reference sequence). The CDR3 is 16 residues long. The CDR3 nucleotides read TGTGCCAGCAGTTTAGGGCTCGGCTCTACCTACAATGAGCAGTACTTC. Translating gives CASSLGLGSTYNEQYF.

This clonotype was seen a handful of times. The rearrangement uses TRBV27 and TRBJ1-1; D gene ambiguous. This CDR3 comprises 13 residues. Trimming cost V 5 bases and J 1 base, with 8 bases left between them. Germline V lookup: CDR1 MNHEY, CDR2 SMNVEV (reference sequence). The CDR3 is CASSVRENTEAFF. Written as DNA, the CDR3 is TGTGCCAGCAGTGTGAGGGAGAACACTGAAGCTTTCTTT.

This clonotype was observed a few times. This chain links TRBV20-1 with TRBJ1-5; TRBD1 aligns across 9 bases. Germline V gene data show CDR1 as DFQATT and CDR2 as SNEGSKA (reference sequence). CDR3 size: 15 residues. Unmatched junction bases numbered 6, after V lost 4 bases and J lost 2 bases. The DNA for the CDR3 is TGCAGTGCTACCGGGACAGGGTCTCGCAATCAGCCCCAGCATTTT. It is translated as CSATGTGSRNQPQHF.

The chain combines TRBV2 with TRBJ1-6; TRBD1 matches at 10 bases. Unmatched junction bases numbered 11, after V lost 2 bases and J lost 4 bases. The V gene's germline CDR1 is SNHLY and CDR2 FYNNEI. The CDR3 covers 19 residues. As DNA, the CDR3 is TGTGCCAGCAGTGAAAGTGCGACAGGGGGCTGGTGGTATAATTCACCCCTCCACTTT. It is translated as CASSESATGGWWYNSPLHF.

This clonotype was seen more than once but under ten times. This chain joins TRBV6-1 and TRBJ2-3; D remains ambiguous. The germline V and J ends were trimmed by 2 bases and 6 bases, with 12 bases remaining between them. CDR1 is MNHNS and CDR2 is SASEGT in the germline V gene. The CDR3 loop spans 14 amino acids. For the CDR3, the DNA is TGTGCCAGCAGTGAATCCCTACGATTGGATACGCAGTATTTT. It specifies CASSESLRLDTQYF.

This chain links TRBV6-1 with TRBJ2-7; 11 bases match TRBD2. Germline loops: CDR1 MNHNS, CDR2 SASEGT. CDR3 size: 15 residues. V trimming: 5 bases; J trimming: 12 bases; junction bases outside the gene matches: 15. CDR3 DNA: TGTGCCAGCAGTTCCCGCGGACTAGCGGGTCACTTAGGGTACTTC. This sequence encodes CASSSRGLAGHLGYF.

This chain links TRBV7-2 with TRBJ1-1; 9 bases are shared with TRBD1. Per germline, CDR1 SGHTA and CDR2 FQGNSA. The CDR3 is 15 amino acids. V lost 0 bases and J lost 4; bases outside the gene matches: 3. The CDR3 is CASSLAGDRVTEAFF. The CDR3 region has the DNA TGTGCCAGCAGCTTAGCGGGGGACAGGGTCACTGAAGCTTTCTTT.

This clonotype showed up just a few times. V and J are TRBV4-1 and TRBJ2-4, with 9 bases fitting TRBD1. CDR1 is MGHRA and CDR2 is YSYEKL in the germline V gene. Losses at the gene ends were 2 bases for V and 0 bases for J; bases not matched to a gene: 5. The CDR3 extends over 17 amino acids. In DNA form, the CDR3 reads TGCGCCAGCAGCCAACCTTACAGGGGGCTAGCCAAAAACATTCAGTACTTC. It yields the protein CASSQPYRGLAKNIQYF.

The CDR3 sequence: CASGRGHSYEQYF. The DNA of the CDR3 is TGTGCCAGCGGCCGGGGGCACTCCTACGAGCAGTACTTC. This chain uses TRBV7-9 with TRBJ2-7, with D tentatively TRBD1 or TRBD2 (6 bases each). This CDR3 is 13 amino acids long. CDR1 is SEHNR and CDR2 is FQNEAQ in the germline V gene (reference sequence). Trimming removed 8 bases at V and 0 bases at J, with 11 bases between.

This clonotype came up a few times. The rearrangement joins TRBV11-2 to TRBJ1-5; D is uncertain. V was shortened by 4 bases and J by 4 bases, with 8 bases between the two germline ends. This CDR3 has 13 residues. Looked up from germline, CDR1 is SGHAT and CDR2 is FQNNGV. For the CDR3, the DNA is TGTGCCAGCAGCTCACAGACAAATCAGCCCCAGCATTTT. It encodes CASSSQTNQPQHF.

The chain employs TRBV20-1 and TRBJ2-1; weak D call: TRBD2 (5 bases). The V end was cut by 1 base, the J end by 7 bases, with 20 bases between. The length of the CDR3 is 16 residues. Germline lookup yields CDR1 DFQATT and CDR2 SNEGSKA (reference sequence). DNA of the CDR3: TGCAGTGCTAGAGGTAGGCCCCCGGAGGACGCGAATGAGCAGTTCTTC. This translates into CSARGRPPEDANEQFF.

This clonotype was counted between two and nine times. V gene TRBV7-2 combines with J gene TRBJ2-4; D call uncertain. The CDR3 consists of 16 residues. CDR1 SGHTA and CDR2 FQGNSA come from the germline V gene. V was trimmed by 5 bases and J by 0 bases, leaving 14 bases between them. In DNA, the CDR3 is TGTGCCAGCAGCCGTCAGGAGACCCTAGCCAAAAACATTCAGTACTTC. It codes for CASSRQETLAKNIQYF.

The V and J genes are TRBV10-3 and TRBJ1-5, with 8 nucleotides matching TRBD1. From germline, CDR1 is ENHRY and CDR2 SYGVKD. This CDR3 contains 14 residues. V lost 5 bases, J lost 7 bases, and 7 bases stayed unmatched. The CDR3 spells CAISPGQGGQPQHF. CDR3 DNA sequence: TGTGCCATCAGTCCCGGACAGGGTGGGCAGCCCCAGCATTTT.

The J gene is TRBJ1-6, the V gene TRBV25-1, with 8 bases fitting TRBD1. The V gene end was trimmed by 4 bases and the J gene end by 10 bases; junction bases not matched to a gene: 15. The germline gives CDR1 MGHDK, CDR2 SYGVNS. The CDR3 consists of 17 residues. The CDR3 nucleotides read TGTGCCAGCAGTGCTCCGGACAGGGAACATAAAAGCTCACCCCTCCACTTT. This gives the protein CASSAPDREHKSSPLHF.

In its sample, this clonotype was seen many times. This chain links TRBV4-1 with TRBJ2-3; the D is unclear. Germline V gene data show CDR1 as MGHRA and CDR2 as YSYEKL. V lost 2 bases, J lost 3 bases, and 9 bases lay in between. This CDR3 is built from 14 residues. CDR3 DNA: TGCGCCAGCAGCCAACTACCCCTTACAGATACGCAGTATTTT. Amino acids: CASSQLPLTDTQYF.

The chain combines TRBV11-2 with TRBJ1-4, with D uncertain. CDR1 SGHAT and CDR2 FQNNGV come from the germline V gene. The CDR3 loop spans 16 amino acids. Between the trimmed V and J ends, which lost 0 bases and 0 bases, there was a span of 8 bases. The CDR3 bases are TGTGCCAGCAGCTTAGATTCGGCAGCAACTAATGAAAAACTGTTTTTT. Amino acids: CASSLDSAATNEKLFF.

This rearrangement joins TRBV6-5 to TRBJ2-7, with D uncertain. CDR3 length: 13 residues. From germline, CDR1 is MNHEY and CDR2 SVGAGI. Between the trimmed V and J ends, which lost 0 bases and 4 bases, there was a span of 7 bases. The CDR3 DNA reads TGTGCCAGCAGTTACTCCCCCCAGTACGAGCAGTACTTC. This codes for CASSYSPQYEQYF.

The chain recombines TRBV27 with TRBJ1-1; no firm D call. CDR3 length equals 15 residues. The V gene's germline CDR1 is MNHEY and CDR2 SMNVEV (reference sequence). Trimming cost V 2 bases and J 3 bases, with 13 bases left between them. DNA for the CDR3: TGTGCCAGCAGTTTAAGGTGGGGAGCTCACACTGAAGCTTTCTTT. Its translation is CASSLRWGAHTEAFF.

This clonotype was seen ten or more times. The rearrangement joins TRBV6-5 to TRBJ1-5; D is ambiguous. The V gene's germline CDR1 is MNHEY and CDR2 SVGAGI. The CDR3 is 13 residues long. V was pared by 6 bases and J by 4 bases, with 10 bases between. In DNA, the CDR3 is TGTGCCAGCAGCCAGCGAGGTAATCAGCCCCAGCATTTT. It is translated as CASSQRGNQPQHF.

Only a few counts were recorded for this clonotype. The gene calls are TRBV10-3 and TRBJ1-2; D is unresolved. Trimming shortened V by 10 bases and J by 0 bases, and 12 bases separated the two germline ends. Germline CDR1 ENHRY, CDR2 SYGVKD. This CDR3 contains 13 residues. In DNA, the CDR3 is TGTGCCAGTCAGACAAGCCCTAACTATGGCTACACCTTC. As protein: CASQTSPNYGYTF.

This clonotype has a handful of counts. The chain couples TRBV5-4 to TRBJ2-7, with no clear D. The CDR3 runs to 18 residues. Germline assignment: CDR1 SGHNT and CDR2 YYREEE (reference sequence). The V and J ends lost 2 bases and 0 bases respectively, with 21 bases between them. The CDR3 is CASSFGPGSLWGSYEQYF. In nucleotides, the CDR3 is TGTGCCAGCAGCTTCGGCCCCGGATCCCTTTGGGGCTCCTACGAGCAGTACTTC.

This clonotype was found a few times. The chain has TRBV3-1 and TRBJ2-7; D remains ambiguous. Trimming left V 1 base short and J 1 base short, with 8 bases between. Germline V gives CDR1 LGHDT, CDR2 YNNKEL (reference sequence). This CDR3 is built from 14 residues. The DNA of the CDR3 is TGTGCCAGCAGCCAAGGGGGTGTATCCTACGAGCAGTACTTC. As protein: CASSQGGVSYEQYF.

The chain carries TRBV5-1 and TRBJ2-3, with D uncertain. This CDR3 has 13 amino acids. Trimming left V 0 bases short and J 5 bases short, with 7 bases between. The V gene's germline CDR1 is SGHRS and CDR2 YFSETQ. The CDR3 region is CASSLDEVDTQYF. In DNA form, the CDR3 reads TGCGCCAGCAGCTTGGACGAAGTAGATACGCAGTATTTT.

V and J are TRBV3-1 and TRBJ2-5; 8 nucleotides line up with TRBD2. The J call may be mistaken, given a closer DNA end match to TRBJ2-7. CDR1 LGHDT and CDR2 YNNKEL come from the germline V gene (reference sequence). The CDR3 contains 15 residues. Here the CDR3 DNA reads TGTGCCAGCAGCCTGCGGATAGCGGGACCCTACGAGCAGTACTTC. It codes for CASSLRIAGPYEQYF.